These 7 T cell receptor beta chains share one sample of origin, sequenced in a study of shared clonotypes between healthy human individuals. Repertoires were generated with immunoSEQ multiplex PCR, while TCRdb's copy carries only in-frame clones and drops some. Here the sample spans millions of clones, more than 80% being singletons. Input material: naive CD4+ T cells from PBMCs. Subset of the sample: CD45RA+ positively selected. Receptors originate from a man aged 18 to 29 in good health. Some clones in this sample may be carry-over from other donors' samples.

On this clone: The same CDR3 also results from other DNA sequences found in this sample. The J gene is TRBJ1-3, the V gene TRBV7-2, with D uncertain. This CDR3 has 15 residues. Germline assignment: CDR1 SGHTA and CDR2 FQGNSA. Trimming shortened V by 2 bases and J by 1 base, and 9 bases separated the two germline ends. CDR3 coding DNA: TGTGCCAGCAGCTTATCCACCGGATCTGGAAACACCATATATTTT. Translated: CASSLSTGSGNTIYF.

The chain has TRBV21-1 and TRBJ2-7. TRBV21-1 has pseudogene status. This CDR3 is built from 13 residues. CDR3 nucleotides: TGTGCCAGCAGCAAAGTCCGGACGGGCGAGCAGTACTTC. Encoded protein: CASSKVRTGEQYF.

The rearrangement links TRBV5-5 to TRBJ1-1; the D is unclear. The CDR3 runs to 14 residues. The germline V gene encodes CDR1 SGHKS and CDR2 YYEKEE (reference sequence). V lost 1 base and J 3 bases, leaving 10 bases between the germline ends. CDR3 amino acids: CASSLRGIHTEAFF. The CDR3 region has the DNA TGTGCCAGCAGCTTGCGGGGTATACACACTGAAGCTTTCTTT.

This clone was seen just once. The V gene is TRBV27, the J gene TRBJ2-7; 10 bases map to TRBD1. V lost 8 bases to trimming and J lost 2 bases; unmatched junction nucleotides: 6. This CDR3 is 14 amino acids long. Germline V gene sequence: CDR1 MNHEY, CDR2 SMNVEV (reference sequence). DNA for the CDR3: TGTGCCAGCGGGGTAGGGACAGGGGCCTACGAGCAGTACTTC. The encoded protein is CASGVGTGAYEQYF.

The chain joins TRBV28 to TRBJ1-3; D gene uncertain. Germline V lookup: CDR1 MDHEN, CDR2 SYDVKM. Trimming shortened V by 3 bases and J by 0 bases, and 9 bases separated the two germline ends. This CDR3 region has 15 residues. The chain's CDR3 is CASSLDVRSGNTIYF. DNA for the CDR3: TGTGCCAGCAGTTTGGACGTTCGCTCTGGAAACACCATATATTTT. The full variable domain, in which reference TRBV28 and TRBJ1-3 provide the parts outside the CDR3, is DVKVTQSSRYLVKRTGEKVFLECVQDMDHENMFWYRQDPGLGLRLIYFSYDVKMKEKGDIPEGYSVSREKKERFSLILESASTNQTSMYLCASSLDVRSGNTIYFGEGSWLTVV.

This chain connects TRBV5-1 to TRBJ2-1; 11 nucleotides agree with TRBD2. V gave up 2 bases and J gave up 7 bases; unmatched junction bases: 11. The CDR3 is 17 residues long. Per the germline V gene, CDR1 is SGHRS and CDR2 is YFSETQ. CDR3 in amino acids: CASSFPFSGRGLNEQFF. The CDR3 nucleotides read TGCGCCAGCAGCTTCCCCTTTAGCGGGAGGGGTCTGAATGAGCAGTTCTTC.

The V gene is TRBV4-2, the J gene TRBJ2-7, with a possible D match to TRBD1 (5 bases). Germline V gene sequence: CDR1 LGHNA, CDR2 YNFKEQ. The CDR3 has 16 amino acids. Trimming shortened V by 3 bases and J by 0 bases, and 15 bases separated the two germline ends. This chain's CDR3 is CASSHKGRANSYEQYF. The DNA for the CDR3 is TGTGCCAGCAGCCACAAAGGCAGGGCCAACTCCTACGAGCAGTACTTC.